Below, 9 T cell receptor beta chains from the same sample are listed, as sequenced in a study of T-cell memory formation after mild COVID-19. Via MiXCR, TCRdb re-called the 5' RACE reads, giving one row per CDR3 protein. The table includes 150,000 or so distinct CDR3 sequences, more than 12% detected once. Sequences were obtained from PBMCs or a T cell subset sorted from them (not recorded which). Receptor source: an adult woman who had mild COVID-19 (a few samples of this study predate the infection). Cell type and time point are not known.

This clonotype was found a few times. CDR3 protein: CASTPTSGRVNEQFF. For the CDR3, the DNA is TGCGCCAGCACCCCGACTAGCGGGAGAGTCAATGAGCAGTTCTTC. The chain recombines TRBV4-1 with TRBJ2-1, with 12 positions matching TRBD2. The CDR3 length is 15 residues. Per germline, CDR1 MGHRA and CDR2 YSYEKL. V gave up 7 bases and J gave up 6 bases; unmatched junction bases: 7.

This clonotype came up a few times. This chain uses TRBV12-3 or TRBV12-4 with TRBJ1-2, with a tentative D call TRBD1 (5 bases). Trimming cost V 7 bases and J 5 bases, with 17 bases left between them. This CDR3 is built from 14 residues. DNA for the CDR3: TGTGCCAGCAAACCTCAGGGTGGGGCTTATGGCTACACCTTC. Translating it yields CASKPQGGAYGYTF.

Regarding this clonotype: A much larger clone lies a single base off, so this may be a read error. V and J are TRBV7-6 and TRBJ2-1; TRBD2 matches at 7 bases. This CDR3 spans 16 amino acids. From germline, CDR1 is SGHVS and CDR2 FNYEAQ. This chain's CDR3 is CDSSSLRGGSFNEQFF. The DNA for the CDR3 is TGTGACAGCAGCTCCCTTAGAGGCGGGAGTTTCAATGAGCAGTTCTTC.

The chain combines TRBV7-3 with TRBJ2-7; 8 bases fit TRBD2. The V segment lost 1 base and the J segment 0 bases; nucleotides outside the gene matches: 5. CDR1 is SGHTA, CDR2 FQGTGA, per germline. The CDR3 is 16 amino acids. CDR3 DNA sequence: TGTGCCAGCAGCTTAAGGGGTAGCGGGACCTCCTACGAGCAGTACTTC. This gives the protein CASSLRGSGTSYEQYF.

This clonotype has just a few counts. The chain is built from TRBV10-2 and TRBJ2-5; 8 nucleotides match TRBD1. V dropped 2 bases and J dropped 4; count of bases not matched to a gene: 0. This CDR3 has 13 amino acids. Per germline, CDR1 WSHSY and CDR2 SAAADI. The CDR3 region has the DNA TGCGCCAGCAGTGAGACAGGGGGAGAGACCCAGTACTTC. It codes for CASSETGGETQYF.

This rearrangement joins TRBV7-2 to TRBJ2-7, with 14 bases fitting TRBD2. Trimming removed 7 bases from V and 5 bases from J; junction bases left unmatched: 7. CDR1 is SGHTA and CDR2 is FQGNSA in the germline V gene. There are 15 residues in the CDR3. CDR3 DNA: TGTGCCAGCAACCTGCCGGGACTAGCGGGAGACGAGCAGTACTTC. Translated: CASNLPGLAGDEQYF.

The genes are TRBV5-1 and TRBJ2-2; tentatively, D is TRBD1 (5 bases). V was cut by 5 bases and J by 4 bases, with 24 bases left in between. Germline-derived CDR1 and CDR2 are SGHRS and YFSETQ. The CDR3 has 18 residues. This chain's CDR3 is CASSLRSPRDSSTGELFF. The DNA of the CDR3 is TGCGCCAGCAGTCTACGGAGTCCCAGGGATTCGAGCACCGGGGAGCTGTTTTTT.

CDR3 sequence (DNA): TGTGCCAGCAGTTACTCAGACAGACGGGAGCAGTACTTC. Translating it yields CASSYSDRREQYF. The chain couples TRBV6-2 or TRBV6-3 to TRBJ2-7; a weak D match, TRBD1 (5 bases). The CDR3 covers 13 residues. The germline CDR1 and CDR2 sequences are MNHEY and SVGEGT. V was shortened by 0 bases and J by 7 bases, with 10 bases between the two germline ends.

This clonotype was recorded a few times. The rearrangement links TRBV18 to TRBJ1-3; the D is unclear. The CDR3 runs to 11 residues. Trimming took off 9 bases at V and 2 bases at J, with 5 bases between the two ends. From germline, CDR1 is KGHSH and CDR2 LQKENI. CDR3 DNA sequence: TGTGCCAGTTCCCCTGGAAACACCATATATTTT. Translated, it gives CASSPGNTIYF.